The TCR beta chain under discussion was sequenced for a study of T-cell reconstitution after alpha-beta-depleted transplantation in children listed by TCRdb under 2016. Regarding the research as a whole: The study quantitatively tracked T-cell immune reconstitution after TCRalphabeta/CD19-depleted allogeneic hematopoietic cell transplantation in children using TCR repertoire profiling.

From its cysteine to its phenylalanine, the CDR3 spans 16 amino acids. Only the CDR3 DNA stays, 48 bases, in frame from base 1. The germline V gene (reference sequence) yields DFQATT for CDR1 and SNEGSKA for CDR2. At the junction V is shortened by 3 bases and J by 3 bases; bases outside the gene matches: 10. This clonotype was picked up one time. Its antigen is not yet known. One base away there is no much larger clone; base qualities are not given. Resting on one read, the evidence is weak. This specimen's treatment or condition label, per the study, means: allogeneic hematopoietic cell transplantation with graft depleted of TCRalphabeta T cells and CD19 B cells. TCRalphabeta/CD19-depleted allogeneic hematopoietic cell grafts were given to the transplant recipients, all of whom were children. The library relied on PCR. Reads for this sample came from an Illumina HiSeq 2500. Molecular barcoding was employed in the preparation of TCR libraries, with unique molecular identifiers being used to normalize TCRbeta repertoire quantification. TCRdb passed the public sequencing reads through fastp at Q25 and MiXCR, retaining productive beta sequences. Each record represents a unique CDR3 protein, reported with the most common genes and DNA among its rows. The sample includes 440,000 or so distinct CDR3 sequences, with roughly two fifths observed a single time. The biggest ten clones account for approximately 30% of the sample.

Results the study describes overall, beyond this receptor: In some patients, high TCRbeta diversity at day 60 was attributed to recipient T cells and intrathymic progenitors that had survived conditioning. Over subsequent months, a decline in hyperexpanded clone frequencies was noted, and after one year, T-cell counts and TCRbeta diversity were mostly ascribed to newly produced T cells. The apparently early alphabetaT-cell count recovery about two months after transplant was reportedly dependent on only several hundred rapidly expanded clones derived from non-depleted graft cells.

This sequence was found in a girl aged 2 to 9 with aplastic anemia, due to receive a stem cell transplant. The chain joins TRBV20-1 to TRBJ2-3, and 9 junctional nucleotides match TRBD2. Source: PBMCs, taken before TCRalphabeta/CD19-depleted stem cell transplant. The CDR3 region: CSASPLGAGGTDTQYF. The bases read TGCAGTGCTAGCCCCCTTGGAGCGGGGGGTACAGATACGCAGTATTTT.